These 16 T cell receptor beta chains originate from one sample sequenced in a study of CD8+ T cells in alopecia areata. Extracted RNA was reverse transcribed, and the resulting cDNA served as sequencing template. Profiled with immunoSEQ multiplex PCR; TCRdb holds only in-frame clones, not every one. The table lists more than 200,000 clones, over 60% of them singletons. Treatment meaning: oral pan-JAK inhibitor, 5-10 mg twice daily. The source material was CD4+ T cells sorted from blood, sampled around week 42, from a patient treated with tofacitinib. The receptors come from a human donor with alopecia areata.

This clone was counted between two and nine times. This chain connects TRBV27 to TRBJ2-3, with 7 bases aligning to TRBD1. V was pared by 6 bases and J by 4 bases, with 4 bases of the junction left unmatched. Germline V CDR1 and CDR2: MNHEY, SMNVEV (reference sequence). This CDR3 has 13 residues. In DNA, the CDR3 is TGTGCCAGCAGAACAGGGGTTTCAGATACGCAGTATTTT. Protein sequence: CASRTGVSDTQYF.

J is TRBJ2-1 and V is TRBV14, with TRBD2 as a possible D gene (6 bases). This CDR3 region has 13 residues. V was clipped by 0 bases and J by 15 bases, with 15 bases between them. CDR1 is SGHDN, CDR2 FVKESK, per germline. In nucleotides, the CDR3 is TGTGCCAGCAGCCAAGATAGGCGGGGTTTGGGGTTCTTC. It yields the protein CASSQDRRGLGFF.

This clone was seen many times. The chain uses TRBV5-1 and TRBJ2-1; weak D call: TRBD2 (5 bases). The CDR3 has 13 residues. The V and J ends lost 7 bases and 6 bases respectively, with 14 bases between them. Germline CDR1 is SGHRS and CDR2 is YFSETQ. The CDR3 nucleotides are TGCGCCAGCTCGGTTACACTAGTCAATGAGCAGTTCTTC. This gives the protein CASSVTLVNEQFF.

The V and J genes are TRBV4-1 and TRBJ2-2, with TRBD1 as a possible D gene (5 bases). The germline V gene encodes CDR1 MGHRA and CDR2 YSYEKL. V was shortened by 1 base and J by 1 base, with 10 bases between the two germline ends. The CDR3 contains 16 residues. The CDR3 region is CASSQVDIMNTGELFF. CDR3 sequence (DNA): TGCGCCAGCAGCCAAGTGGACATAATGAACACCGGGGAGCTGTTTTTT.

V and J are TRBV7-9 and TRBJ1-2; 10 positions agree with TRBD1. V lost 7 bases to trimming and J lost 8 bases; unmatched junction nucleotides: 13. The germline CDR1 and CDR2 sequences are SEHNR and FQNEAQ (reference sequence). The CDR3 runs to 15 residues. The CDR3 reads CASTRATGGLGGYTF. Here the CDR3 DNA reads TGTGCCAGCACCCGAGCGACAGGGGGCTTAGGAGGCTACACCTTC.

The chain couples TRBV4-3 to TRBJ1-1, with 8 bases lining up with TRBD1. The CDR3 consists of 15 residues. V gave up 3 bases and J gave up 1 base; unmatched junction bases: 4. Germline assignment: CDR1 LGHNA and CDR2 YSLEER. CDR3 amino acids: CASSHAGTGNTEAFF. DNA of the CDR3: TGCGCCAGCAGCCATGCCGGGACAGGGAACACTGAAGCTTTCTTT.

J is TRBJ1-1 and V is TRBV11-2; D gene ambiguous. From germline, CDR1 is SGHAT and CDR2 FQNNGV. Trimming took off 1 base at V and 3 bases at J, with 6 bases between the two ends. The CDR3 runs 13 residues. CDR3 coding DNA: TGTGCCAGCAGCTTAGGGCGGTACACTGAAGCTTTCTTT. Translated, it gives CASSLGRYTEAFF.

A few counts support this clone. The genes are TRBV29-1 and TRBJ1-1; 7 bases match TRBD1. Germline-derived CDR1 and CDR2 are SQVTM and ANQGSEA. V lost 6 bases and J lost 0; bases outside the gene matches: 7. The CDR3 totals 14 residues. The CDR3, as DNA: TGCAGCGTGAATTACAGGGGTGTGAACACTGAAGCTTTCTTT. Translation gives CSVNYRGVNTEAFF.

V and J are TRBV29-1 and TRBJ2-7; TRBD2 agrees at 8 bases. This CDR3 region has 13 residues. Trimming removed 0 bases from V and 4 bases from J; junction bases left unmatched: 2. The germline CDR1 and CDR2 sequences are SQVTM and ANQGSEA. CDR3 amino acids: CSVEDAGGYEQYF. The DNA for the CDR3 is TGCAGCGTTGAAGACGCGGGGGGATACGAGCAGTACTTC.

The chain carries TRBV29-1 and TRBJ1-2; D remains unclear. The CDR3 consists of 11 residues. V was pared by 7 bases and J by 8 bases, with 14 bases between. Looked up from germline, CDR1 is SQVTM and CDR2 is ANQGSEA. CDR3 nucleotides: TGCAGCGGGTTACGGGGTTTGGGCTACACCTTC. It translates to CSGLRGLGYTF. Full variable domain (missing parts from reference TRBV29-1 and TRBJ1-2): SAVISQKPSRDICQRGTSLTIQCQVDSQVTMMFWYRQQPGQSLTLIATANQGSEATYESGFVIDKFPISRPNLTFSTLTVSNMSPEDSSIYLCSGLRGLGYTFGSGTRLTVV.

The rearrangement uses TRBV2 and TRBJ1-1; TRBD1 matches 7 bases. This CDR3 is 11 amino acids long. Germline loops: CDR1 SNHLY, CDR2 FYNNEI. Trimming took 6 bases from V and 11 from J; bases not matched to a gene: 6. CDR3 sequence reads: CASRIQGWAFF. The CDR3 region has the DNA TGTGCCAGCAGAATACAGGGGTGGGCTTTCTTT.

The chain has TRBV6-1 and TRBJ2-1, with D hard to call. V gave up 2 bases and J gave up 0 bases, with 8 bases separating them. The CDR3 has 15 residues. In germline, CDR1 is MNHNS, CDR2 SASEGT. The CDR3 region has the DNA TGTGCCAGCAGTGAAACCGTGAGCTCCTACAATGAGCAGTTCTTC. This codes for CASSETVSSYNEQFF.

This clone was found a few times. The chain couples TRBV7-2 to TRBJ2-7, with 10 positions matching TRBD2. CDR1 SGHTA and CDR2 FQGNSA come from the germline V gene. This CDR3 comprises 15 residues. The V and J ends lost 5 bases and 3 bases, in that order; junction bases with no gene match: 7. The CDR3, as DNA: TGTGCCAGCAGCAGGACTAGCGGTGAGAACTACGAGCAGTACTTC. Translating it yields CASSRTSGENYEQYF.

The chain carries TRBV29-1 and TRBJ2-2; no clear D. This CDR3 is built from 11 residues. With 2 bases removed from V and 9 bases from J, the gap between germline ends came to 7 bases. Per germline, CDR1 SQVTM and CDR2 ANQGSEA. The CDR3 sequence is CSVEISRELFF. Written as DNA, the CDR3 is TGCAGCGTTGAAATTAGCAGGGAGCTGTTTTTT.

The CDR3 DNA follows: TGTGCCTGGAAGTCCGGGACAGAAGGGTACGAGCAGTACTTC. This codes for CAWKSGTEGYEQYF. The chain links TRBV30 to TRBJ2-7; the match to TRBD1 covers 7 bases. V lost 4 bases, J lost 4 bases, and 10 bases stayed unmatched. The CDR3 has 14 amino acids. Germline V lookup: CDR1 GTSNPN, CDR2 SVGIG (reference sequence).

Only a few counts were recorded for this clone. V gene TRBV5-1 combines with J gene TRBJ1-1, with 8 bases lining up with TRBD1. Germline trimming cut 5 bases from V and 6 bases from J; bases unmatched to any gene: 9. This CDR3 region has 14 residues. CDR1 and CDR2 (germline): SGHRS, YFSETQ. DNA for the CDR3: TGCGCCAGCAGTTCTCGGACAGGGAGCGCTGAAGCTTTCTTT. It specifies CASSSRTGSAEAFF.